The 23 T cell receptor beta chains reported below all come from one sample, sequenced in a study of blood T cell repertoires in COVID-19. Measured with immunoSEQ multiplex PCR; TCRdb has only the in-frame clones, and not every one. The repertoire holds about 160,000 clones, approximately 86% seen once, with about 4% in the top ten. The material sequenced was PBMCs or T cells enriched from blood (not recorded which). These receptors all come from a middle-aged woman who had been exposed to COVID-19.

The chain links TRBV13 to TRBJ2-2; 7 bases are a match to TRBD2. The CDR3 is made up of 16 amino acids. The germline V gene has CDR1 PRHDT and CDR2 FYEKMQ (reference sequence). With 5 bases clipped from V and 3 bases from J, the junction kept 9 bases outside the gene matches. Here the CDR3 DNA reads TGTGCCAGCAGCATCCTCGGCGGGAGTGACACCGGGGAGCTGTTTTTT. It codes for CASSILGGSDTGELFF. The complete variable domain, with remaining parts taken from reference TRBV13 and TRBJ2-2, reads AAGVIQSPRHLIKEKRETATLKCYPIPRHDTVYWYQQGPGQDPQFLISFYEKMQSDKGSIPDRFSAQQFSDYHSELNMSSLELGDSALYFCASSILGGSDTGELFFGEGSRLTVL.

The CDR3: CASSSNRRDQDTQYF. The CDR3 DNA follows: TGTGCCAGCAGTTCAAATAGGCGGGATCAAGATACGCAGTATTTT. The chain employs TRBV7-9 and TRBJ2-3; a weak D match, TRBD2 (6 bases). V dropped 6 bases and J dropped 5 bases, with 18 bases sitting between them. The V gene's germline CDR1 is SEHNR and CDR2 FQNEAQ (reference sequence). The CDR3 spans 15 residues.

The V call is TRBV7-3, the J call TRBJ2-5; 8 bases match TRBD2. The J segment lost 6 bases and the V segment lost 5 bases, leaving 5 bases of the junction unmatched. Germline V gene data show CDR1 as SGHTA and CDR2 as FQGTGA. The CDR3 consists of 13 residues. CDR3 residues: CASSPGGEQTQYF. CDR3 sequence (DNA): TGTGCCAGCAGCCCCGGGGGGGAGCAGACCCAGTACTTC.

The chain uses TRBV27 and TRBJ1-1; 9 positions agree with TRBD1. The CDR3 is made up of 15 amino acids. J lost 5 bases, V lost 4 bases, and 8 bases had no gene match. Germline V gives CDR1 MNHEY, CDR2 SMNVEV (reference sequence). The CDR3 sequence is CASSSLTGGGTEAFF. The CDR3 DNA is TGTGCCAGCAGTTCCCTGACAGGGGGTGGTACTGAAGCTTTCTTT.

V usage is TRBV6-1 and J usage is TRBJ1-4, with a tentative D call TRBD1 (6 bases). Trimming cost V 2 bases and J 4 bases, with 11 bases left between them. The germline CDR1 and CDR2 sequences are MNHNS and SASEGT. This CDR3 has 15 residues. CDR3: CASSEFTGLNEKLFF. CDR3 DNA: TGTGCCAGCAGTGAATTTACAGGGCTTAATGAAAAACTGTTTTTT.

DNA of the CDR3: TGTGCCAGCGGATCTAACCCGCGGACTGAAGCTTTCTTT. This gives the protein CASGSNPRTEAFF. The chain recombines TRBV28 with TRBJ1-1; unclear D gene. Germline V gene lookup returns CDR1 MDHEN and CDR2 SYDVKM. The CDR3 runs to 13 residues. V gave up 8 bases and J gave up 5 bases, with 15 bases separating them.

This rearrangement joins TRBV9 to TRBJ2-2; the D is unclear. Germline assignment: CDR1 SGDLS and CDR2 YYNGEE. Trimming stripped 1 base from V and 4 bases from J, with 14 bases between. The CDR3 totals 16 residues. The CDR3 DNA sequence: TGTGCCAGCAGCGTAAGGCAGGATTTGAGCACCGGGGAGCTGTTTTTT. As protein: CASSVRQDLSTGELFF.

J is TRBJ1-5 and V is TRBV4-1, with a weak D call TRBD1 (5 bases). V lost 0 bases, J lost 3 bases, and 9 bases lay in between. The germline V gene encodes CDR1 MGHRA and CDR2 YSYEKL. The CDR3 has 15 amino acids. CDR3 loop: CASSQDGRDNQPQHF. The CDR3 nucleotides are TGCGCCAGCAGCCAAGACGGCAGGGACAATCAGCCCCAGCATTTT.

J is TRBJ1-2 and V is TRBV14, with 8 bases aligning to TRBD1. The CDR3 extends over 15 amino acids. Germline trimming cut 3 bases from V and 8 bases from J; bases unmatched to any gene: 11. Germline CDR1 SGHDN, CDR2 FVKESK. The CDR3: CASSQNPGTGYGYTF. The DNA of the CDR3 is TGTGCCAGCAGCCAGAATCCTGGGACAGGCTACGGCTACACCTTC.

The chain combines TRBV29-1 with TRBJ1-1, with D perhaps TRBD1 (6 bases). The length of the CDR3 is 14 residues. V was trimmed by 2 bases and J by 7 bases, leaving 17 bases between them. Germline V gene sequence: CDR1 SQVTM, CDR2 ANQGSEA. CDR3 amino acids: CSVESLYRDGEAFF. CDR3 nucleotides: TGCAGCGTTGAATCCTTGTACAGGGATGGTGAAGCTTTCTTT.

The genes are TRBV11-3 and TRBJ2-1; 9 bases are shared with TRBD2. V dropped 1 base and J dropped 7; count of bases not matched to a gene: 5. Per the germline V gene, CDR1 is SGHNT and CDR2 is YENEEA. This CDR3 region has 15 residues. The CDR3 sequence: CASSLGLAGPNEQFF. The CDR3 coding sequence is TGTGCCAGCAGCTTAGGCCTAGCGGGACCGAATGAGCAGTTCTTC.

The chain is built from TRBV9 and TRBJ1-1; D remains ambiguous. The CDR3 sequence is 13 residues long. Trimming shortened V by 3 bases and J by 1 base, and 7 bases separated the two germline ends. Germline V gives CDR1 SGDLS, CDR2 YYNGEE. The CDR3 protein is CASSARQNTEAFF. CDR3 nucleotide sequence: TGTGCCAGCAGCGCGAGGCAGAACACTGAAGCTTTCTTT.

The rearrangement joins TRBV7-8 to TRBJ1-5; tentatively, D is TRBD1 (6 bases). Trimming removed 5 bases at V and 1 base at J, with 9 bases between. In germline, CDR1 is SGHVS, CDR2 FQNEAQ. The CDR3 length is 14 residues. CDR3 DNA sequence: TGTGCCAGCAGCGCCGGACAGAGCAATCAGCCCCAGCATTTT. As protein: CASSAGQSNQPQHF.

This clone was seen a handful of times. The CDR3 DNA is TGTGCCAGCAGCAGCCTAGCAGACCAAGAGACCCAGTACTTC. As protein: CASSSLADQETQYF. The J gene is TRBJ2-5, the V gene TRBV11-3; D might be TRBD2 (5 bases). This CDR3 spans 14 amino acids. V was clipped by 5 bases and J by 0 bases, with 10 bases between them. Germline V lookup: CDR1 SGHNT, CDR2 YENEEA.

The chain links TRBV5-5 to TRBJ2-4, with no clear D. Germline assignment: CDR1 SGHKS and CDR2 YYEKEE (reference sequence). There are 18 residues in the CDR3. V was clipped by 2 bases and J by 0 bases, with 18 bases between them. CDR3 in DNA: TGTGCCAGCAGCTTTAGGCTCTCAGACAAGCTAGCCAAAAACATTCAGTACTTC. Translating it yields CASSFRLSDKLAKNIQYF.

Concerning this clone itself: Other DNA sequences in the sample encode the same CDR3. The CDR3 protein is CSASGSSYEQYF. The CDR3 DNA sequence: TGCAGTGCTAGTGGCAGTTCCTACGAGCAGTACTTC. The V gene is TRBV20-1, the J gene TRBJ2-7; D is undetermined. The CDR3 sequence is 12 residues long. Trimming took 3 bases from V and 1 from J, leaving 7 bases between them. The V gene's germline CDR1 is DFQATT and CDR2 SNEGSKA (reference sequence).

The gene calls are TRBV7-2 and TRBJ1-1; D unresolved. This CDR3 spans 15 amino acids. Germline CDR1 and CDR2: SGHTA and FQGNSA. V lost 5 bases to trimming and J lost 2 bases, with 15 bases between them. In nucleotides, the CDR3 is TGTGCCAGCAGCCCTCGGGCTAGCGGTAACACTGAAGCTTTCTTT. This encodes CASSPRASGNTEAFF.

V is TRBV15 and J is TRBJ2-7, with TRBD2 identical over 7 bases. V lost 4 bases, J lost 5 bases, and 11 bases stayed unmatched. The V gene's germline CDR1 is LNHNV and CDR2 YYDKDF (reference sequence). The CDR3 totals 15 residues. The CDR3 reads CATSIRGSFGNEQYF. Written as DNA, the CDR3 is TGTGCCACCAGCATCCGCGGGAGTTTTGGCAACGAGCAGTACTTC.

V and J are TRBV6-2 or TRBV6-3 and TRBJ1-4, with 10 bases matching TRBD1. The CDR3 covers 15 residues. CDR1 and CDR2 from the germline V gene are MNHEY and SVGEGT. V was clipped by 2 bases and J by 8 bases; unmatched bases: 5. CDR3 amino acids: CASSYEGQGSEKLFF. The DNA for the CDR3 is TGTGCCAGCAGTTACGAGGGACAGGGGAGCGAAAAACTGTTTTTT.

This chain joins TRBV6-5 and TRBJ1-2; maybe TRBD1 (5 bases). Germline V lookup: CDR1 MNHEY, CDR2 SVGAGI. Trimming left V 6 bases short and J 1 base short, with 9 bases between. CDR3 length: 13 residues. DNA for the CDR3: TGTGCCAGCAGCCTCAGGGTTAACTATGGCTACACCTTC. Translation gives CASSLRVNYGYTF.

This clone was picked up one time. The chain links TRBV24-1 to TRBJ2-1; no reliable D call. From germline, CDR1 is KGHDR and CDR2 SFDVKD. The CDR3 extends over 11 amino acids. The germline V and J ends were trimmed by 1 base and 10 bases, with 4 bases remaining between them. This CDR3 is CATSDFREQFF. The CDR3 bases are TGTGCCACCAGTGATTTTCGGGAGCAGTTCTTC.

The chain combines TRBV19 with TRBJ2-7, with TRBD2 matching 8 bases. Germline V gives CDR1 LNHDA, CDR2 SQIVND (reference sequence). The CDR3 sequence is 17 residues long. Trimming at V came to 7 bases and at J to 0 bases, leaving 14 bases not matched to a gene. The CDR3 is CASTPASGGKSSYEQYF. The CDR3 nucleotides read TGTGCCAGTACCCCGGCGAGCGGGGGCAAAAGCTCCTACGAGCAGTACTTC. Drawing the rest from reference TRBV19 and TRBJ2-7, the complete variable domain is DGGITQSPKYLFRKEGQNVTLSCEQNLNHDAMYWYRQDPGQGLRLIYYSQIVNDFQKGDIAEGYSVSREKKESFPLTVTSAQKNPTAFYLCASTPASGGKSSYEQYFGPGTRLTVT.

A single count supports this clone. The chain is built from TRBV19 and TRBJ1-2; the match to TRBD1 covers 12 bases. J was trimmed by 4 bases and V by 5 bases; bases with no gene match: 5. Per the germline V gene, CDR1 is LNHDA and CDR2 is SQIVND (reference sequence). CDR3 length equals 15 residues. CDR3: CASSSGQGAPYGYTF. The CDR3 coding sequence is TGTGCCAGTAGTTCGGGACAGGGGGCTCCCTATGGCTACACCTTC.